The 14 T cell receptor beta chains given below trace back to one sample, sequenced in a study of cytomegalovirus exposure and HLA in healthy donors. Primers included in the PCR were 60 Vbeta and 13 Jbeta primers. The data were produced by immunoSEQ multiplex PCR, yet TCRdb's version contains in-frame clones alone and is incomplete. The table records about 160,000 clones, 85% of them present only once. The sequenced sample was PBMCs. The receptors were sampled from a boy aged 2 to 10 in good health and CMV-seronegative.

The CDR3 sequence is CASTKAGGPVNEQFF. CDR3 sequence (DNA): TGTGCCAGCACGAAAGCGGGGGGGCCGGTAAATGAGCAGTTCTTC. This sequence joins TRBV4-2 and TRBJ2-1; 10 bases align to TRBD2. Germline values: CDR1 LGHNA, CDR2 YNFKEQ. V shed 7 bases and J 7 bases; nucleotides not matched to a gene: 10. This CDR3 is built from 15 residues.

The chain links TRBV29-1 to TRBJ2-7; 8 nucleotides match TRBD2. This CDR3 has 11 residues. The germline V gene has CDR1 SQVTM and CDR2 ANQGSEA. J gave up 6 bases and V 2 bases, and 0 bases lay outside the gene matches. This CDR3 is CSVETSGEQYF. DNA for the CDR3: TGCAGCGTTGAAACTAGCGGCGAGCAGTACTTC.

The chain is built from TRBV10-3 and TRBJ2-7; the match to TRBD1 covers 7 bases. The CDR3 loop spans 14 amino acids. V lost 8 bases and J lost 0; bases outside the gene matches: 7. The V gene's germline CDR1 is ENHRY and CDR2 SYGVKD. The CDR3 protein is CAIQLAGGSYEQYF. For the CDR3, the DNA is TGTGCCATCCAGCTGGCAGGGGGCTCCTACGAGCAGTACTTC.

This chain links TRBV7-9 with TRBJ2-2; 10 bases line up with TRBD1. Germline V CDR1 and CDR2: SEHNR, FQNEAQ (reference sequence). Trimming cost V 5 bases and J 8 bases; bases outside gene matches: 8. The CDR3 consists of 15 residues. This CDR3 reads CASSRQGAPSGELFF. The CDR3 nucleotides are TGTGCCAGCAGCCGACAGGGGGCCCCCTCGGGGGAGCTGTTTTTT.

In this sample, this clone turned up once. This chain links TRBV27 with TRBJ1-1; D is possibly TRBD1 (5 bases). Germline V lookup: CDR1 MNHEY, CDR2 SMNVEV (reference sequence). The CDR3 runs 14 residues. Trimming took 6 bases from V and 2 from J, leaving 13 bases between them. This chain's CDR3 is CASSQGQGNTEAFF. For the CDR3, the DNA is TGTGCCAGCAGCCAAGGGCAGGGCAACACTGAAGCTTTCTTT.

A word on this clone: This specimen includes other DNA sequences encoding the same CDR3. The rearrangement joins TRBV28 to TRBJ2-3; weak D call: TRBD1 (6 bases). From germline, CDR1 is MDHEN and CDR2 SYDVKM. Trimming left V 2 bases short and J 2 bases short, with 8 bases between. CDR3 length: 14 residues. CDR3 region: CASSLQGSTDTQYF. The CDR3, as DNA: TGTGCCAGCAGTTTACAGGGGTCCACAGATACGCAGTATTTT.

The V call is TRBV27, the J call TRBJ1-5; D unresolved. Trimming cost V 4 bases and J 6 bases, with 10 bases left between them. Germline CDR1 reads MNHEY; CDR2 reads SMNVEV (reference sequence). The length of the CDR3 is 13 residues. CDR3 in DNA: TGTGCCAGCAGTTCCTTCGAGGGTCAGCCCCAGCATTTT. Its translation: CASSSFEGQPQHF.

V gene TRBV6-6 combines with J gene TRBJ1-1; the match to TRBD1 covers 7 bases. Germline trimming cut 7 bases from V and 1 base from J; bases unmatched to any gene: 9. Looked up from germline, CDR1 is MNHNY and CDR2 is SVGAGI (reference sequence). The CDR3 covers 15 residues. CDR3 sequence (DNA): TGTGCCAGCACCCAAACAGGGGACCGGAACACTGAAGCTTTCTTT. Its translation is CASTQTGDRNTEAFF.

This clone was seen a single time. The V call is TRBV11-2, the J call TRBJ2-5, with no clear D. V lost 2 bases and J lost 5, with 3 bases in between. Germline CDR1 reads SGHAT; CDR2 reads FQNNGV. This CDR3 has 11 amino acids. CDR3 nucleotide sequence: TGTGCCAGCAGCTTACGGGAGACCCAGTACTTC. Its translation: CASSLRETQYF.

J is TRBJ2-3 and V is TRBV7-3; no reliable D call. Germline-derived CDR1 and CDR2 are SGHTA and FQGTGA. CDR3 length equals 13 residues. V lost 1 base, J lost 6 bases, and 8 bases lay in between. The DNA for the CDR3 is TGTGCCAGCAGCTTAAGCTCAGCGGATACGCAGTATTTT. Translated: CASSLSSADTQYF. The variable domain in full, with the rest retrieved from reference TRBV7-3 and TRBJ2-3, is GAGVSQTPSNKVTEKGKYVELRCDPISGHTALYWYRQSLGQGPEFLIYFQGTGAADDSGLPNDRFFAVRPEGSVSTLKIQRTERGDSAVYLCASSLSSADTQYFGPGTRLTVL.

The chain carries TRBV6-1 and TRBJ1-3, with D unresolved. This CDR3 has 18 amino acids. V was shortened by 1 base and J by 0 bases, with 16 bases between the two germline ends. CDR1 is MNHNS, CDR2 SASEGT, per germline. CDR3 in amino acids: CASSEVYTPRGSGNTIYF. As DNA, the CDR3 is TGTGCCAGCAGTGAAGTTTATACCCCACGAGGCTCTGGAAACACCATATATTTT.

The CDR3 nucleotides are TGTGCCAGCAGCGCATGGGGGACAACCTCTGGAAACACCATATATTTT. Encoded protein: CASSAWGTTSGNTIYF. This chain links TRBV9 with TRBJ1-3, with a possible D match to TRBD1 (6 bases). The germline V gene encodes CDR1 SGDLS and CDR2 YYNGEE. V was pared by 3 bases and J by 0 bases, with 13 bases between. The CDR3 covers 16 residues.

The CDR3 sequence is CASSLGQGGDNEQFF. DNA of the CDR3: TGTGCCAGCAGCTTAGGACAGGGCGGAGACAATGAGCAGTTCTTC. The chain combines TRBV7-9 with TRBJ2-1; TRBD1 matches at 7 bases. This CDR3 region has 15 residues. The V gene's germline CDR1 is SEHNR and CDR2 FQNEAQ (reference sequence). V shed 1 base and J 5 bases; nucleotides not matched to a gene: 5.

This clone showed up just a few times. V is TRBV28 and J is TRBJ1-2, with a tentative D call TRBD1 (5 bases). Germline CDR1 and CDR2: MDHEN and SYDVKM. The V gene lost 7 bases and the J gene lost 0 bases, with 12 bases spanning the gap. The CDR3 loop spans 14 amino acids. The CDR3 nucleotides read TGTGCCAGCATCCCTGGGGCTTCTAACTATGGCTACACCTTC. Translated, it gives CASIPGASNYGYTF.